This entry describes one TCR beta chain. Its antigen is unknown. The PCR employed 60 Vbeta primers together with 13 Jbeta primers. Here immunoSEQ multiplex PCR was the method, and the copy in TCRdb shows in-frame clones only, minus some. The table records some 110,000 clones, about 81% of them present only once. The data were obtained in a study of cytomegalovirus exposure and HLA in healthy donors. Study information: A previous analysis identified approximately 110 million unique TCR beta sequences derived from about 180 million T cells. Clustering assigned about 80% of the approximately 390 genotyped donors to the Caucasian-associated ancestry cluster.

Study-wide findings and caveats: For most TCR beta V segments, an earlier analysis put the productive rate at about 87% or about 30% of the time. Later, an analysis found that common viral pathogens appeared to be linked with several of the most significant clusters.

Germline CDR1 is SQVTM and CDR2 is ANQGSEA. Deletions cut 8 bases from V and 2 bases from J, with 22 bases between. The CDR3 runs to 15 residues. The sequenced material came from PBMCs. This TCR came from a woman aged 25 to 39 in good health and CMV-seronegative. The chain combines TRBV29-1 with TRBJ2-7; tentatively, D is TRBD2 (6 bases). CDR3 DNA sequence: TGCAGCATCCTCCGAGGGACTGACTTTACCTACGAGCAGTACTTC. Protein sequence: CSILRGTDFTYEQYF.